This T cell receptor (beta chain) was recovered during a study of T cells in Graves' hyperthyroidism and ophthalmopathy. Amplified TCR beta CDR3 regions derived from RNA transcripts. The HTBI set primed first-round TCR CDR3 RT-PCR. TCRdb reprocessed the multiplex PCR reads via MiXCR and lists one record per CDR3 protein. The sample yields a few hundred thousand distinct CDR3 sequences, 15% to 20% seen once. The receptor was derived from a woman between 40 and 55 years old with Graves' ophthalmopathy. The source material was blood.

CDR3 bases: TGTGCCAGCAGCCAAGCGGGAGGGCCGAGTGAGCAGTACTTC. This codes for CASSQAGGPSEQYF. V and J are TRBV4-2 and TRBJ2-7; TRBD2 matches 8 bases. CDR1 and CDR2 (germline): LGHNA, YNFKEQ. The CDR3 has 14 amino acids. V dropped 1 base and J dropped 7; count of bases not matched to a gene: 6.